These T cell receptor beta chains were read from a single sample in a study of shared clonotypes between healthy human individuals. Assay used: immunoSEQ multiplex PCR; TCRdb lists only in-frame clones, some missing. The sample includes more than 1.2 million clones, approximately 98.5% seen only once; the top ten take about 0.35%. The sequencing sample was made of naive CD4+ T cells sorted from blood. The receptors stem from a man aged 25-40 years in good health. CDR3s include the opening cysteine and the closing phenylalanine or tryptophan. The D gene is left open where the match is weak. The listing skips clone size in some rows; elsewhere it reads once, few, many or a size class.

d_gene: NA
j_gene: TRBJ1-1
abundance: NA
v_gene: TRBV28
CDR3aa: CASSTTAMNTEAFF
CDR3nt: TGTGCCAGCAGTACGACAGCAATGAACACTGAAGCTTTCTTT

d_gene: TRBD1
j_gene: TRBJ1-4
abundance: NA
v_gene: TRBV14
CDR3aa: CASSPDRGRFNEKLFF
CDR3nt: TGTGCCAGCAGCCCGGACAGGGGGCGCTTCAATGAAAAACTGTTTTTT

d_gene: NA
j_gene: TRBJ1-2
abundance: NA
v_gene: TRBV12-5
CDR3aa: CASGLAGISYGYTF
CDR3nt: TGTGCTAGTGGTTTGGCAGGGATTTCCTATGGCTACACCTTC

d_gene: NA
j_gene: TRBJ2-7
abundance: NA
v_gene: TRBV9
CDR3aa: CASSVEASATAYEQYF
CDR3nt: TGTGCCAGCAGCGTAGAAGCCAGCGCGACTGCCTACGAGCAGTACTTC

d_gene: TRBD2
j_gene: TRBJ2-7
abundance: NA
v_gene: TRBV7-2
CDR3aa: CASSLSGRVLEQYF
CDR3nt: TGTGCCAGCAGCTTGAGCGGGAGGGTGCTCGAGCAGTACTTC

d_gene: NA
j_gene: TRBJ1-5
abundance: NA
v_gene: TRBV5-1
CDR3aa: CASSLEQGGNQPQHF
CDR3nt: TGCGCCAGCAGCTTGGAGCAGGGTGGCAATCAGCCCCAGCATTTT

d_gene: NA
j_gene: TRBJ1-5
abundance: NA
v_gene: TRBV11-2
CDR3aa: CASSLEGVGPQHF
CDR3nt: TGTGCCAGCAGCTTAGAAGGGGTTGGGCCCCAGCATTTT

d_gene: NA
j_gene: TRBJ2-7
abundance: NA
v_gene: TRBV28
CDR3aa: CASRAGTYEQYF
CDR3nt: TGTGCCAGCAGGGCCGGAACCTACGAGCAGTACTTC

d_gene: NA
j_gene: TRBJ1-2
abundance: NA
v_gene: TRBV6-1
CDR3aa: CASLGGRIYGYTF
CDR3nt: TGTGCCAGCCTCGGAGGTCGGATCTATGGCTACACCTTC

d_gene: TRBD2
j_gene: TRBJ2-5
abundance: NA
v_gene: TRBV9
CDR3aa: CASSVGAGPQETQYF
CDR3nt: TGTGCCAGCAGCGTTGGAGCGGGGCCCCAAGAGACCCAGTACTTC

d_gene: TRBD1
j_gene: TRBJ1-5
abundance: NA
v_gene: TRBV2
CDR3aa: CASSEEGTVGNQPQHF
CDR3nt: TGTGCCAGCAGTGAGGAAGGGACAGTGGGCAATCAGCCCCAGCATTTT

d_gene: TRBD1
j_gene: TRBJ2-7
abundance: once
v_gene: TRBV19
CDR3aa: CASSITGGANYEQYF
CDR3nt: TGTGCCAGTAGTATTACAGGGGGTGCAAACTACGAGCAGTACTTC

d_gene: NA
j_gene: TRBJ2-7
abundance: NA
v_gene: TRBV7-9
CDR3aa: CASSSREHHEQYF
CDR3nt: TGTGCCAGCAGCTCCCGGGAACATCACGAGCAGTACTTC

d_gene: TRBD1
j_gene: TRBJ2-2
abundance: NA
v_gene: TRBV5-1
CDR3aa: CASNERGQGNTGELFF
CDR3nt: TGCGCCAGCAATGAGAGGGGACAGGGAAACACCGGGGAGCTGTTTTTT

d_gene: TRBD1
j_gene: TRBJ2-7
abundance: NA
v_gene: TRBV6-6
CDR3aa: CASGTGAYEQYF
CDR3nt: TGTGCCAGCGGGACAGGGGCCTACGAGCAGTACTTC

d_gene: NA
j_gene: TRBJ2-3
abundance: NA
v_gene: TRBV28
CDR3aa: CASSPSLLGADTQYF
CDR3nt: TGTGCCAGCAGTCCCTCGTTGTTGGGGGCGGATACGCAGTATTTT

d_gene: NA
j_gene: TRBJ1-1
abundance: NA
v_gene: TRBV7-9
CDR3aa: CASSLPPFGYGNTEAFF
CDR3nt: TGTGCCAGCAGCTTACCCCCATTTGGGTATGGGAACACTGAAGCTTTCTTT

d_gene: TRBD2
j_gene: TRBJ2-7
abundance: NA
v_gene: TRBV7-2
CDR3aa: CASSMSGGYEQYF
CDR3nt: TGTGCCAGCAGCATGAGCGGGGGCTACGAGCAGTACTTC

d_gene: TRBD1
j_gene: TRBJ2-1
abundance: NA
v_gene: TRBV5-1
CDR3aa: CASSLDRGLHNEQFF
CDR3nt: TGCGCCAGCAGCTTGGACAGGGGGCTTCACAATGAGCAGTTCTTC

d_gene: NA
j_gene: TRBJ2-3
abundance: NA
v_gene: TRBV5-5
CDR3aa: CASSPGPLEADTQYF
CDR3nt: TGTGCCAGCAGCCCCGGTCCCCTTGAGGCAGATACGCAGTATTTT

d_gene: NA
j_gene: TRBJ1-1
abundance: once
v_gene: TRBV15
CDR3aa: CATRVPGLRAFF
CDR3nt: TGTGCCACCAGGGTACCGGGACTACGAGCTTTCTTT

d_gene: NA
j_gene: TRBJ2-7
abundance: NA
v_gene: TRBV5-1
CDR3aa: CASRPGTGASGPKERWEQYF
CDR3nt: TGCGCCAGCAGACCTGGGACAGGTGCTAGCGGGCCTAAGGAGCGGTGGGAGCAGTACTTC

d_gene: NA
j_gene: TRBJ2-7
abundance: NA
v_gene: TRBV7-9
CDR3aa: CASSEIGTRDEQYF
CDR3nt: TGTGCCAGCAGCGAAATTGGCACGAGGGACGAGCAGTACTTC

d_gene: NA
j_gene: TRBJ2-6
abundance: NA
v_gene: TRBV7-9
CDR3aa: CASSLDKRQTSGANVLTF
CDR3nt: TGTGCCAGCAGCTTAGATAAGAGACAGACCTCTGGGGCCAACGTCCTGACTTTC

d_gene: TRBD1
j_gene: TRBJ1-2
abundance: NA
v_gene: TRBV7-8
CDR3aa: CASSWTGLGGYTF
CDR3nt: TGTGCCAGCAGCTGGACAGGTTTAGGTGGCTACACCTTC

d_gene: NA
j_gene: TRBJ1-5
abundance: NA
v_gene: TRBV4-2
CDR3aa: CASSQENWQTNQPQHF
CDR3nt: TGTGCCAGCAGCCAAGAGAATTGGCAGACGAATCAGCCCCAGCATTTT

d_gene: NA
j_gene: TRBJ2-5
abundance: NA
v_gene: TRBV29-1
CDR3aa: CSVGMRGETQYF
CDR3nt: TGCAGCGTCGGAATGCGGGGTGAGACCCAGTACTTC

d_gene: TRBD2
j_gene: TRBJ2-1
abundance: NA
v_gene: TRBV5-4
CDR3aa: CASSPTSDGTYNEQFF
CDR3nt: TGTGCCAGCAGTCCCACTAGCGACGGGACCTACAATGAGCAGTTCTTC

d_gene: NA
j_gene: TRBJ1-4
abundance: NA
v_gene: TRBV10-3
CDR3aa: CAISESQQTPEKLFF
CDR3nt: TGTGCCATCAGTGAGTCGCAACAGACTCCTGAAAAACTGTTTTTT

d_gene: NA
j_gene: TRBJ2-1
abundance: NA
v_gene: TRBV29-1
CDR3aa: CSVELGVGQFF
CDR3nt: TGCAGCGTTGAGCTCGGCGTTGGGCAGTTCTTC

d_gene: NA
j_gene: TRBJ2-7
abundance: NA
v_gene: TRBV27
CDR3aa: CASSLYGGSYEQYF
CDR3nt: TGTGCCAGCAGCCTATATGGGGGGTCCTACGAGCAGTACTTC

d_gene: TRBD2
j_gene: TRBJ2-7
abundance: NA
v_gene: TRBV28
CDR3aa: CASNLRGRENEQYF
CDR3nt: TGTGCCAGCAATCTCCGGGGGAGGGAAAACGAGCAGTACTTC

d_gene: NA
j_gene: TRBJ2-1
abundance: NA
v_gene: TRBV7-9
CDR3aa: CASSLGGLGLIF
CDR3nt: TGTGCCAGCAGCTTGGGGGGGCTCGGGTTGATCTTC

d_gene: TRBD1
j_gene: TRBJ1-2
abundance: NA
v_gene: TRBV5-1
CDR3aa: CASSYQGANYGYTF
CDR3nt: TGCGCCAGCAGCTACCAGGGGGCTAACTATGGCTACACCTTC

d_gene: NA
j_gene: TRBJ1-2
abundance: NA
v_gene: TRBV4-1
CDR3aa: CASSQGGIYGYTF
CDR3nt: TGCGCCAGCAGCCAAGGCGGCATCTATGGCTACACCTTC

d_gene: TRBD2
j_gene: TRBJ2-7
abundance: NA
v_gene: TRBV25-1
CDR3aa: CASSMGGGPYEQYF
CDR3nt: TGTGCCAGCAGTATGGGGGGAGGGCCCTACGAGCAGTACTTC

d_gene: NA
j_gene: TRBJ1-2
abundance: NA
v_gene: TRBV7-9
CDR3aa: CASSLRGVGTVGYTF
CDR3nt: TGTGCCAGCAGCCTAAGGGGGGTTGGGACTGTCGGCTACACCTTC

d_gene: NA
j_gene: TRBJ1-1
abundance: NA
v_gene: TRBV5-1
CDR3aa: CASSTQGHTEAFF
CDR3nt: TGCGCCAGCAGTACTCAGGGGCACACTGAAGCTTTCTTT

d_gene: NA
j_gene: TRBJ1-1
abundance: NA
v_gene: TRBV29-1
CDR3aa: CSVGGRMNTEAFF
CDR3nt: TGCAGCGTTGGAGGTAGAATGAACACTGAAGCTTTCTTT

d_gene: TRBD2
j_gene: TRBJ2-1
abundance: NA
v_gene: TRBV10-3
CDR3aa: CAISDPGLARSGEEQFF
CDR3nt: TGTGCCATAAGTGATCCGGGACTAGCCAGGTCGGGGGAGGAGCAGTTCTTC

d_gene: NA
j_gene: TRBJ1-5
abundance: NA
v_gene: TRBV18
CDR3aa: CASSPAGDNQPQHF
CDR3nt: TGTGCCAGCTCACCAGCAGGGGACAATCAGCCCCAGCATTTT

d_gene: TRBD2
j_gene: TRBJ2-1
abundance: NA
v_gene: TRBV9
CDR3aa: CASSVASGAYNEQFF
CDR3nt: TGTGCCAGCAGCGTAGCTAGCGGGGCATACAATGAGCAGTTCTTC

d_gene: NA
j_gene: TRBJ2-3
abundance: NA
v_gene: TRBV18
CDR3aa: CASSPDSGTDTQYF
CDR3nt: TGTGCCAGCTCACCGGACAGCGGCACAGATACGCAGTATTTT

d_gene: TRBD1
j_gene: TRBJ2-1
abundance: NA
v_gene: TRBV29-1
CDR3aa: CSVGGGEQFF
CDR3nt: TGCAGCGTAGGGGGCGGTGAGCAGTTCTTC

d_gene: NA
j_gene: TRBJ2-4
abundance: NA
v_gene: TRBV7-9
CDR3aa: CASSTLLGAKNIQYF
CDR3nt: TGTGCCAGCAGCACCCTGTTAGGGGCCAAAAACATTCAGTACTTC

d_gene: TRBD2
j_gene: TRBJ2-1
abundance: NA
v_gene: TRBV5-4
CDR3aa: CASSSPGLAAYNEQFF
CDR3nt: TGTGCCAGCAGCTCACCGGGACTAGCGGCCTACAATGAGCAGTTCTTC

d_gene: NA
j_gene: TRBJ2-7
abundance: once
v_gene: TRBV28
CDR3aa: CASRQTGREQYF
CDR3nt: TGTGCCAGCAGGCAGACAGGGAGGGAGCAGTACTTC

d_gene: NA
j_gene: TRBJ1-4
abundance: NA
v_gene: TRBV27
CDR3aa: CASSYRWGLGHNEKLFF
CDR3nt: TGTGCCAGCAGTTACAGGTGGGGATTGGGCCATAATGAAAAACTGTTTTTT

d_gene: NA
j_gene: TRBJ1-2
abundance: NA
v_gene: TRBV14
CDR3aa: CASSQEHWGLYGYTF
CDR3nt: TGTGCCAGCAGCCAAGAGCATTGGGGACTCTATGGCTACACCTTC

d_gene: NA
j_gene: TRBJ2-5
abundance: once
v_gene: TRBV20-1
CDR3aa: CSALLQETQYF
CDR3nt: TGCAGTGCTCTCCTCCAAGAGACCCAGTACTTC